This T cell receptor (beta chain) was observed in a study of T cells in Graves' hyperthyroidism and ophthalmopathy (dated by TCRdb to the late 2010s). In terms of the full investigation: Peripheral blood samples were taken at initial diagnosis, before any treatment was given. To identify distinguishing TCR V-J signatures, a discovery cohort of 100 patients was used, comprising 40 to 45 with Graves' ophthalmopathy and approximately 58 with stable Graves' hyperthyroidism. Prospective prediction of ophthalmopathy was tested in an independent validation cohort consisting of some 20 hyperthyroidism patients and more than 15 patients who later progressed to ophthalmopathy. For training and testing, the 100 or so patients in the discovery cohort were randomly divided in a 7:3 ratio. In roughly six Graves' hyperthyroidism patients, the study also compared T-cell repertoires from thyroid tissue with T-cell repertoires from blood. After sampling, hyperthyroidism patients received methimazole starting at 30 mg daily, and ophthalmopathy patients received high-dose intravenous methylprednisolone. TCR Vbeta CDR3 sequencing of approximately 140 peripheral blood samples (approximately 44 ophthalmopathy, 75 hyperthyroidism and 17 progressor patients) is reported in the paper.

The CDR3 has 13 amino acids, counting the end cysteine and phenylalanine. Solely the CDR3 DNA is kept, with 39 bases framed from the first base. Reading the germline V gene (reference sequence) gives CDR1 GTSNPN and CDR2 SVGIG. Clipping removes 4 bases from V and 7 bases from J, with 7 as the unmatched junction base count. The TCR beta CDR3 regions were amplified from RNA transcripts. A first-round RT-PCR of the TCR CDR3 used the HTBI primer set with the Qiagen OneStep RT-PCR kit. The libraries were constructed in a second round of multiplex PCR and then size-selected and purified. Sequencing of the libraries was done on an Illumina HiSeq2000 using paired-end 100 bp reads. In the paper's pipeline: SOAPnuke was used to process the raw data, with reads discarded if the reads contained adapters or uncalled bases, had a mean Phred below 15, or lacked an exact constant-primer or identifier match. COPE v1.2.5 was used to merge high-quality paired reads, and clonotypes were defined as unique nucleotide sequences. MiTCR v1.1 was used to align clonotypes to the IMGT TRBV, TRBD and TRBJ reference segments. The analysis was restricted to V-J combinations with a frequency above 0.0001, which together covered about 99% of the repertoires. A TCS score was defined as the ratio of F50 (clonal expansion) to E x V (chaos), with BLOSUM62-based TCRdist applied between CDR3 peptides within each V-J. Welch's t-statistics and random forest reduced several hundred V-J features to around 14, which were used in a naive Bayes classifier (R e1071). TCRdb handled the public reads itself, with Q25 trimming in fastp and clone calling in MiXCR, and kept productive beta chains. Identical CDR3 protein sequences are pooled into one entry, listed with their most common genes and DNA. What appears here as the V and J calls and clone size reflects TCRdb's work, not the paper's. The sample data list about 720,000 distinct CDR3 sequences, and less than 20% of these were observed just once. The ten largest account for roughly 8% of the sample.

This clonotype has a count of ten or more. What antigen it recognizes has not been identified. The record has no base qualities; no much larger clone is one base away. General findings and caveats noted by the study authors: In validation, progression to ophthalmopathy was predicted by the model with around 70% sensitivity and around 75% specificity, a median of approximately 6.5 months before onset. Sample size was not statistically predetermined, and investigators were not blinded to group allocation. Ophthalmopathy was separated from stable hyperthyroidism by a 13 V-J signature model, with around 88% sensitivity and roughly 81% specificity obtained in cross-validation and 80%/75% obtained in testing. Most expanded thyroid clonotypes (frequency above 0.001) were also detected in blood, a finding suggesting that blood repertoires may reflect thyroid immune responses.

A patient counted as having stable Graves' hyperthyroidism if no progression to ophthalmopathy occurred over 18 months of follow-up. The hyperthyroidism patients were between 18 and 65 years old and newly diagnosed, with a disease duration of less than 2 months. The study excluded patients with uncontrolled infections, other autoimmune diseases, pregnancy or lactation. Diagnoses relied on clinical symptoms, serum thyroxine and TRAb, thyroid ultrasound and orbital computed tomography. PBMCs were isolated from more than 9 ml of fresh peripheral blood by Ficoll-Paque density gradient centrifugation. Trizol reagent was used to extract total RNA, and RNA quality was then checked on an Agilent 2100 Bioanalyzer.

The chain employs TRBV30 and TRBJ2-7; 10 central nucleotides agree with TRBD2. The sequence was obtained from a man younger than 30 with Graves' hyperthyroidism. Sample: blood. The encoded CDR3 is CAWMSSGRREQYF. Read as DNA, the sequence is TGTGCCTGGATGAGTAGCGGGAGGAGAGAGCAGTACTTC.